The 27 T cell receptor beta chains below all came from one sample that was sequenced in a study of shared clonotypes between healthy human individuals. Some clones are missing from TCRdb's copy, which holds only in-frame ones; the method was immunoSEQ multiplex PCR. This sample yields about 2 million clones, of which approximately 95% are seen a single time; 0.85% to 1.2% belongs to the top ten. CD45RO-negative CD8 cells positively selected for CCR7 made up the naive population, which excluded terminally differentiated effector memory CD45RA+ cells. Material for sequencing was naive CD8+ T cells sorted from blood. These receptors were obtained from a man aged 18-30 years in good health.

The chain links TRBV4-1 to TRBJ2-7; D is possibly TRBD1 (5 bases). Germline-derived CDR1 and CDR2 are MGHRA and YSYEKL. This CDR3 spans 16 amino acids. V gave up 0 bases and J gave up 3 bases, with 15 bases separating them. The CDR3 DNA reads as TGCGCCAGCAGCCAAGAGCTTGCAGGGTTCGGCTACGAGCAGTACTTC. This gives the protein CASSQELAGFGYEQYF.

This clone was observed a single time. The CDR3 sequence: CASSQDTANTGELFF. As DNA, the CDR3 is TGTGCCAGCAGTCAGGACACCGCGAACACCGGGGAGCTGTTTTTT. The rearrangement joins TRBV6-5 to TRBJ2-2; possible D gene TRBD1, 5 bases. Germline V gene lookup returns CDR1 MNHEY and CDR2 SVGAGI. V lost 5 bases, J lost 0 bases, and 10 bases lay in between. This CDR3 spans 15 amino acids.

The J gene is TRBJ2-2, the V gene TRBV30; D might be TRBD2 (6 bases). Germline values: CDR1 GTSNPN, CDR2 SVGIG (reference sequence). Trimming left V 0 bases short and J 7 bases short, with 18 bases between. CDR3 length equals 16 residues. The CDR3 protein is CAWSVVGGSAVGELFF. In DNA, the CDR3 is TGTGCCTGGAGTGTAGTCGGGGGTAGCGCCGTCGGGGAGCTGTTTTTT.

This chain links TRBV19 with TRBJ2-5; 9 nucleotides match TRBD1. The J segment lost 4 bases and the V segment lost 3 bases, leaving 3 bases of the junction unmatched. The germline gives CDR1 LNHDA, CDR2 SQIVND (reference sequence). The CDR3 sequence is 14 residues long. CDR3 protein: CASSIGQGIETQYF. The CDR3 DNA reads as TGTGCCAGTAGTATTGGACAGGGGATAGAGACCCAGTACTTC.

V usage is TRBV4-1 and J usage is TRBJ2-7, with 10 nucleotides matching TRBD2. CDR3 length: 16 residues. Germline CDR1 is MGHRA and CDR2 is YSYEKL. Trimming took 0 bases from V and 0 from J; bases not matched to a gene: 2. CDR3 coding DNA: TGCGCCAGCAGCCAAGAAGGACTAGCGGACTCCTACGAGCAGTACTTC. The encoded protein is CASSQEGLADSYEQYF.

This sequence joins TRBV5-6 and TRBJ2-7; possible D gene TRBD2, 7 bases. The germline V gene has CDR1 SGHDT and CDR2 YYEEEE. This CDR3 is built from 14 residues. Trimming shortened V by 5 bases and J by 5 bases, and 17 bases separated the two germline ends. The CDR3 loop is CASSFLGGHDEQYF. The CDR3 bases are TGTGCCAGCAGTTTCCTGGGGGGGCACGACGAGCAGTACTTC.

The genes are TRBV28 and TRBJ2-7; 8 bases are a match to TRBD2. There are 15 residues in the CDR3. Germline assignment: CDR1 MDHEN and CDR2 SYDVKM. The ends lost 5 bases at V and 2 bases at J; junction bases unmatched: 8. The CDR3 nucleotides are TGTGCCAGCAGTCTCCGCGGGGGGTTGACCTACGAGCAGTACTTC. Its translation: CASSLRGGLTYEQYF.

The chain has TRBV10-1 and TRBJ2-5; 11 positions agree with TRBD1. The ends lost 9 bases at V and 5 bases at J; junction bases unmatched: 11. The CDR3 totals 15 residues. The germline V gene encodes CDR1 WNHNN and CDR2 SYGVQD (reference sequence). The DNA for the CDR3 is TGCGCCAGGATACCGGGACAGGGGGTAGGTGAGACCCAGTACTTC. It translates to CARIPGQGVGETQYF.

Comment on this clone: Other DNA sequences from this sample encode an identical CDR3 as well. CDR3 region: CASSLQGGTDTQYF. In DNA form, the CDR3 reads TGTGCCAGCAGCTTACAGGGGGGCACAGATACGCAGTATTTT. The chain links TRBV7-6 to TRBJ2-3; 7 bases line up with TRBD1. CDR3 length equals 14 residues. Germline V lookup: CDR1 SGHVS, CDR2 FNYEAQ. With V trimmed by 2 bases and J by 1 base, 0 bases remained unmatched.

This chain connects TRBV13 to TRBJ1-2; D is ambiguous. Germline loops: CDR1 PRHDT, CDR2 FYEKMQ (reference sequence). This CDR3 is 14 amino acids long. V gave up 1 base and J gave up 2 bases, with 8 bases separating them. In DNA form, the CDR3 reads TGTGCCAGCAGCTTAGCGAACGGGAACTATGGCTACACCTTC. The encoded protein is CASSLANGNYGYTF.

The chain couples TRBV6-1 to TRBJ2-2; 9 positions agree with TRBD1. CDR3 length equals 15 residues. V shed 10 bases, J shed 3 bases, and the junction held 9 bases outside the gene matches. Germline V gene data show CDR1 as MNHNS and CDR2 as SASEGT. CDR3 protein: CATRTGVMYTGELFF. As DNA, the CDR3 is TGTGCCACCCGGACAGGGGTCATGTACACCGGGGAGCTGTTTTTT.

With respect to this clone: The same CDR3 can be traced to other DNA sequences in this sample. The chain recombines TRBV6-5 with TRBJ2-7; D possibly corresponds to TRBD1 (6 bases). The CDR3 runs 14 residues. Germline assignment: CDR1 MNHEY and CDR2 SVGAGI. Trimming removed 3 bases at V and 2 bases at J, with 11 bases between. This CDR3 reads CASSYSAGAYEQYF. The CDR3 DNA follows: TGTGCCAGCAGTTATTCTGCAGGGGCCTACGAGCAGTACTTC.

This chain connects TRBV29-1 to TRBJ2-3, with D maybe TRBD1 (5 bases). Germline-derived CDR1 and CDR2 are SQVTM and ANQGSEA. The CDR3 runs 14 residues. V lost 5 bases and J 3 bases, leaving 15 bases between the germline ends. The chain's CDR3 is CSVSSRVWTDTQYF. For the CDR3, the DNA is TGCAGCGTTAGTTCCAGGGTATGGACAGATACGCAGTATTTT.

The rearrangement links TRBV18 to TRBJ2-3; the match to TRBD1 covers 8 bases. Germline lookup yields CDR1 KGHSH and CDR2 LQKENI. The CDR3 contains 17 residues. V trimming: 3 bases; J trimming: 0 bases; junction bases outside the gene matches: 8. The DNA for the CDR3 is TGTGCCAGCTCACCCGCGGGACAGGTTGTAAGCACAGATACGCAGTATTTT. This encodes CASSPAGQVVSTDTQYF.

This CDR3 is CASGRTGGTDTQYF. CDR3 coding DNA: TGTGCCAGCGGGCGGACAGGGGGGACAGATACGCAGTATTTT. V gene TRBV28 combines with J gene TRBJ2-3; 10 bases are shared with TRBD1. J lost 3 bases, V lost 8 bases, and 5 bases had no gene match. The V gene's germline CDR1 is MDHEN and CDR2 SYDVKM. This CDR3 region has 14 residues.

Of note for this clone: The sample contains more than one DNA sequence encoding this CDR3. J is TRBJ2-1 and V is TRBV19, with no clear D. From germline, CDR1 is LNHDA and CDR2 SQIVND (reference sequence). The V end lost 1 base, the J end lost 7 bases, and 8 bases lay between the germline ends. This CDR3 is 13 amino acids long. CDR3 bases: TGTGCCAGTAGTATAGTGGCAGGAAATGAGCAGTTCTTC. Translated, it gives CASSIVAGNEQFF.

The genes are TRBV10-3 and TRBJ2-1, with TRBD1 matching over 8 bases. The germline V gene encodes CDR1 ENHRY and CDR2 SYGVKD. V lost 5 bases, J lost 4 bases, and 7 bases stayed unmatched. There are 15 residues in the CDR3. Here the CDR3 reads CAISNPGQVYNEQFF. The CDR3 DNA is TGTGCCATCAGTAATCCGGGACAGGTATACAATGAGCAGTTCTTC.

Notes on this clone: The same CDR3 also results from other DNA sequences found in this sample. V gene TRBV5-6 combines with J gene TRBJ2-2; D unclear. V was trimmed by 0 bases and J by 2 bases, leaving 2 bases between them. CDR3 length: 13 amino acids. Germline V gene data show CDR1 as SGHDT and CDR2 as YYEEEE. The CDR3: CASSLDNTGELFF. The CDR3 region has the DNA TGTGCCAGCAGCTTGGATAACACCGGGGAGCTGTTTTTT.

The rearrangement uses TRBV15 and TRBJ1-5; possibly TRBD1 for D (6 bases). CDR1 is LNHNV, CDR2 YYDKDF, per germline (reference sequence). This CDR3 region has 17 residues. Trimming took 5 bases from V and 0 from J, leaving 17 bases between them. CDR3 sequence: CATSHEGGGYSNQPQHF. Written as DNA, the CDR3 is TGTGCCACCAGCCACGAGGGGGGGGGCTATAGCAATCAGCCCCAGCATTTT.

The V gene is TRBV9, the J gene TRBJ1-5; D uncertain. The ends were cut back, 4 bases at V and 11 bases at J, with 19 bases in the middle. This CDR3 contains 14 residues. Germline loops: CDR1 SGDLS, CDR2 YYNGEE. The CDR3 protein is CASSPSRKEASQHF. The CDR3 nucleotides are TGTGCCAGCAGCCCTTCAAGGAAAGAGGCGTCCCAGCATTTT. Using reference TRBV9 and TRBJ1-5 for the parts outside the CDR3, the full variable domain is DSGVTQTPKHLITATGQRVTLRCSPRSGDLSVYWYQQSLDQGLQFLIQYYNGEERAKGNILERFSAQQFPDLHSELNLSSLELGDSALYFCASSPSRKEASQHFGDGTRLSIL.

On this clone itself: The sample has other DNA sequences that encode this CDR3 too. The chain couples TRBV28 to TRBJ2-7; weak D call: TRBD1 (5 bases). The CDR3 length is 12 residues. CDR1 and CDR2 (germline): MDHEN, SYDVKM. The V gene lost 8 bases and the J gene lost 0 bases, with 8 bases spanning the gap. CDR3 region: CASSDSSYEQYF. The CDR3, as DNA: TGTGCCAGCTCAGACAGCTCCTACGAGCAGTACTTC. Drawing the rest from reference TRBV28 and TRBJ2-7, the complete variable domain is DVKVTQSSRYLVKRTGEKVFLECVQDMDHENMFWYRQDPGLGLRLIYFSYDVKMKEKGDIPEGYSVSREKKERFSLILESASTNQTSMYLCASSDSSYEQYFGPGTRLTVT.

CDR3 DNA: TGTGCCAGCAGCCCTCTATATCAGGGGGAAGAGACCCAGTACTTC. Protein sequence: CASSPLYQGEETQYF. The chain is built from TRBV11-2 and TRBJ2-5, with 7 bases that match TRBD1. The CDR3 is 15 residues long. The V gene's germline CDR1 is SGHAT and CDR2 FQNNGV. Unmatched junction bases numbered 9, after V lost 5 bases and J lost 3 bases.

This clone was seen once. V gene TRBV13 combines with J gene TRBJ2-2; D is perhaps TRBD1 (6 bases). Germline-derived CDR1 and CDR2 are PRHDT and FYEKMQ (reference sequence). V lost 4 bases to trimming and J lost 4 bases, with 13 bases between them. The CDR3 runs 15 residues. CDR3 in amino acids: CASSSQTGITGELFF. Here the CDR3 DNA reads TGTGCCAGCAGCTCTCAGACAGGAATCACCGGGGAGCTGTTTTTT.

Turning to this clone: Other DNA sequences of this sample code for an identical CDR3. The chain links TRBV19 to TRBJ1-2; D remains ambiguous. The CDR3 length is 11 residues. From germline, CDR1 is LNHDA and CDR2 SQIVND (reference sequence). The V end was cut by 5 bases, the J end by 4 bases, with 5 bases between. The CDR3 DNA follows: TGTGCCAGTAGTGGTGGCTATGGCTACACCTTC. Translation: CASSGGYGYTF.

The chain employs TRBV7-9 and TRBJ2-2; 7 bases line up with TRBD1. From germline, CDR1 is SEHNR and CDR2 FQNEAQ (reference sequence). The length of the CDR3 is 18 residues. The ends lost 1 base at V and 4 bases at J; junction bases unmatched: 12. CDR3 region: CASSLEDRLRRGTGELFF. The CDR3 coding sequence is TGTGCCAGCAGCTTAGAGGACAGGCTCAGACGGGGCACCGGGGAGCTGTTTTTT.

CDR3 region: CASSQSPAIAEQFF. The CDR3 DNA reads TGCGCCAGCAGCCAATCTCCGGCGATCGCTGAGCAGTTCTTC. The chain couples TRBV4-1 to TRBJ2-1; D uncertain. The CDR3 runs to 14 residues. V lost 2 bases and J lost 9, with 14 bases in between. CDR1 is MGHRA and CDR2 is YSYEKL in the germline V gene.

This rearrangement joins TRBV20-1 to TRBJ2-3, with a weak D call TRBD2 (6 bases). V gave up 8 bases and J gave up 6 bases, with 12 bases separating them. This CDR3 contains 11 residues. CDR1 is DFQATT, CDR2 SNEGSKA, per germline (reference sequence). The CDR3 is CSCSGWDTQYF. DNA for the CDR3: TGCAGTTGTAGCGGATGGGATACGCAGTATTTT.